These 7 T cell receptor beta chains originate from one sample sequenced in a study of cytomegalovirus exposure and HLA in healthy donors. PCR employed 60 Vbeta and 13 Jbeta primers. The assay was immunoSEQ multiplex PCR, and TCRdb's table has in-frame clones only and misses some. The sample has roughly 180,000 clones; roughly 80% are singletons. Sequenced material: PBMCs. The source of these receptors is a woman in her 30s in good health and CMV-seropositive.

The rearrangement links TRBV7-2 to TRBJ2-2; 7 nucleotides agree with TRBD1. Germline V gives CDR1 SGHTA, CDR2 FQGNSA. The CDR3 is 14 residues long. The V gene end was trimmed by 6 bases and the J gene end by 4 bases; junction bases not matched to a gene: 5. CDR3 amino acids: CASRMTGSTGELFF. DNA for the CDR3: TGTGCCAGCAGGATGACAGGGTCCACCGGGGAGCTGTTTTTT. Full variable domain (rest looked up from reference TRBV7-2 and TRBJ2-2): GAGVSQSPSNKVTEKGKDVELRCDPISGHTALYWYRQSLGQGLEFLIYFQGNSAPDKSGLPSDRFSAERTGGSVSTLTIQRTQQEDSAVYLCASRMTGSTGELFFGEGSRLTVL.

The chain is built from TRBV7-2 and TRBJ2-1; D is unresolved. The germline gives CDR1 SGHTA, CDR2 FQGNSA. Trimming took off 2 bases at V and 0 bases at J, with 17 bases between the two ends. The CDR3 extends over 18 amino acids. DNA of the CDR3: TGTGCCAGCAGCTTAAAACTGTCCATCTACCTCTCCTACAATGAGCAGTTCTTC. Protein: CASSLKLSIYLSYNEQFF.

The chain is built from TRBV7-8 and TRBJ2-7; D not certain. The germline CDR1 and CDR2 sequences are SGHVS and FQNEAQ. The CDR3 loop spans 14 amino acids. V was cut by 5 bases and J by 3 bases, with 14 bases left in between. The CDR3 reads CASSLLSIDYEQYF. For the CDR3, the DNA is TGTGCCAGCAGCCTGTTGTCGATAGACTACGAGCAGTACTTC. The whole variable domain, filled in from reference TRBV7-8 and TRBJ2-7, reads GAGVSQSPRYKVAKRGQDVALRCDPISGHVSLFWYQQALGQGPEFLTYFQNEAQLDKSGLPSDRFFAERPEGSVSTLKIQRTQQEDSAVYLCASSLLSIDYEQYFGPGTRLTVT.

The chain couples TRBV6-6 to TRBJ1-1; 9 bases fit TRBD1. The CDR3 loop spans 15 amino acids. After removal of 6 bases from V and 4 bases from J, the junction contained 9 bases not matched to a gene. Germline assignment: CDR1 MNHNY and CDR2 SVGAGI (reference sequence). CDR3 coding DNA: TGTGCCAGCAGGCGGACAGGGGACAGGAGCACTGAAGCTTTCTTT. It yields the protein CASRRTGDRSTEAFF.

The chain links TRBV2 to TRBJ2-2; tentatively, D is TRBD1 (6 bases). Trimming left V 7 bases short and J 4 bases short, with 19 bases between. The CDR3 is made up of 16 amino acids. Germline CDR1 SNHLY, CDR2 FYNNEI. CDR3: CASTRSPGTTTGELFF. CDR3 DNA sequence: TGTGCCAGCACCAGATCCCCCGGGACAACCACCGGGGAGCTGTTTTTT.

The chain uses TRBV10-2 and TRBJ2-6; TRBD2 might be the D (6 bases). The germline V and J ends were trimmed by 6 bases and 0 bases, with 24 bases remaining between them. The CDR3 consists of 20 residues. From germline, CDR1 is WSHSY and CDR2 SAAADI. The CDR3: CASRLTRGGTQVSGANVLTF. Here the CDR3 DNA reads TGCGCCAGCAGATTAACGAGAGGCGGGACGCAAGTCTCTGGGGCCAACGTCCTGACTTTC.

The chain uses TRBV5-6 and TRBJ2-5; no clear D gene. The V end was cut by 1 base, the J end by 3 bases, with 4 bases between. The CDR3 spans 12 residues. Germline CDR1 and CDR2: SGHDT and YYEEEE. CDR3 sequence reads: CASSLTEETQYF. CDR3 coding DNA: TGTGCCAGCAGCTTGACAGAAGAGACCCAGTACTTC. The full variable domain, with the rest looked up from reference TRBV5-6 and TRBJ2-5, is DAGVTQSPTHLIKTRGQQVTLRCSPKSGHDTVSWYQQALGQGPQFIFQYYEEEERQRGNFPDRFSGHQFPNYSSELNVNALLLGDSALYLCASSLTEETQYFGPGTRLLVL.